Sequencing of this T cell receptor (beta chain) was carried out in a study of T cell responses to AZD1222 COVID-19 vaccine. Concerning this clone: Its specificity is not known.

Unmatched junction bases numbered 1, after V lost 1 base and J lost 3 bases. Germline V CDR1 and CDR2: SGHNT, YYREEE (reference sequence). This CDR3 is built from 13 residues. TCRdb's table, derived via immunoSEQ multiplex PCR, lists solely in-frame clones and lacks some. Among 100,000 to 150,000 clones listed, about nine tenths were seen once. Points from the study as a whole: Donors were chiefly white British, with a greater number of females, and clonal diversity was perhaps underestimated.

The origin of this receptor is an adult in good health. The specimen comprised peripheral blood, sampled on day 0 of AZD1222 vaccination. The chain links TRBV5-4 to TRBJ2-7; 7 nucleotides align to TRBD2. The CDR3 spells CASSLPSGYEQYF. CDR3 DNA: TGTGCCAGCAGCTTGCCTAGCGGCTACGAGCAGTACTTC. The full variable domain, in which reference TRBV5-4 and TRBJ2-7 provide the parts outside the CDR3, is ETGVTQSPTHLIKTRGQQVTLRCSSQSGHNTVSWYQQALGQGPQFIFQYYREEENGRGNFPPRFSGLQFPNYSSELNVNALELDDSALYLCASSLPSGYEQYFGPGTRLTVT.